These 13 T cell receptor beta chains were all obtained from the same sample, sequenced in a study of cytomegalovirus exposure and HLA in healthy donors. The method was immunoSEQ multiplex PCR; TCRdb's version includes in-frame clones alone and lacks a portion of them. The data hold 150,000 to 200,000 clones, with roughly nine tenths observed a single time. The specimen was PBMCs. Receptors were obtained from a woman in her 30s in good health and CMV-seronegative.

CDR3 sequence reads: CASSPRLVQYQETQYF. CDR3 nucleotides: TGTGCCAGCAGTCCACGACTAGTCCAGTACCAAGAGACCCAGTACTTC. V and J are TRBV27 and TRBJ2-5; possibly TRBD2 for D (6 bases). CDR1 MNHEY and CDR2 SMNVEV come from the germline V gene (reference sequence). Trimming took 5 bases from V and 0 from J, leaving 16 bases between them. The CDR3 consists of 16 residues.

This clone showed up just once. The chain combines TRBV9 with TRBJ2-3, with D possibly matching TRBD2 (6 bases). This CDR3 is 14 amino acids long. Germline V gene sequence: CDR1 SGDLS, CDR2 YYNGEE. Trimming took off 0 bases at V and 4 bases at J, with 9 bases between the two ends. The DNA for the CDR3 is TGTGCCAGCAGCGTAGGGAGGGCCCCAGATACGCAGTATTTT. This translates into CASSVGRAPDTQYF.

The chain carries TRBV7-9 and TRBJ2-7; 7 nucleotides match TRBD2. Germline V CDR1 and CDR2: SEHNR, FQNEAQ (reference sequence). J lost 0 bases, V lost 1 base, and 3 bases had no gene match. The CDR3 has 15 residues. The CDR3 region has the DNA TGTGCCAGCAGCTTAGAGCTAGCGGCCTCCTACGAGCAGTACTTC. Translation gives CASSLELAASYEQYF.

This clone was observed a single time. The chain combines TRBV7-8 with TRBJ2-1, with D possibly TRBD2 on 7 matching bases. Germline V gene sequence: CDR1 SGHVS, CDR2 FQNEAQ. This CDR3 is 17 amino acids long. V was clipped by 3 bases and J by 2 bases, with 17 bases between them. The CDR3 sequence is CASSLIRGGAAYNEQFF. The CDR3 nucleotides read TGTGCCAGCAGCTTGATTCGTGGGGGGGCCGCCTACAATGAGCAGTTCTTC.

This rearrangement joins TRBV29-1 to TRBJ2-3; 13 bases line up with TRBD2. There are 15 residues in the CDR3. After removal of 4 bases from V and 5 bases from J, the junction contained 6 bases not matched to a gene. CDR1 SQVTM and CDR2 ANQGSEA come from the germline V gene. In DNA form, the CDR3 reads TGCAGCGTTGGGACTAGCGGGAGTTGGAGAGATACGCAGTATTTT. Its translation: CSVGTSGSWRDTQYF.

The chain couples TRBV12-5 to TRBJ1-5; D remains unclear. CDR1 is LGHNT and CDR2 is FRNRAP in the germline V gene. The CDR3 sequence is 16 residues long. The ends were cut back, 0 bases at V and 4 bases at J, with 13 bases in the middle. CDR3 coding DNA: TGTGCTAGTGGTTTGGTACAAGGGCAGACTAATCAGCCCCAGCATTTT. This translates into CASGLVQGQTNQPQHF.

This clone was counted a single time. Compared with germline, one end of the junction differs, possibly owing to a read error. This chain connects TRBV7-7 to TRBJ2-1, with D tentatively TRBD2 (6 bases). CDR3 length equals 13 residues. Looked up from germline, CDR1 is SSHAT and CDR2 is FNYEAQ (reference sequence). This CDR3 is CASSTRLGDEQFF. CDR3 DNA sequence: TGTGCTAGCAGCACTCGACTAGGGGATGAGCAGTTCTTC.

V gene TRBV7-3 combines with J gene TRBJ2-1, with D possibly being TRBD1 (6 bases). This CDR3 is built from 15 residues. CDR1 and CDR2 from the germline V gene are SGHTA and FQGTGA. V gave up 5 bases and J gave up 3 bases, with 14 bases separating them. CDR3 sequence: CASSQSGQNYNEQFF. DNA of the CDR3: TGTGCCAGCAGCCAATCGGGACAAAACTACAATGAGCAGTTCTTC.

There are a few counts of this clone. The V call is TRBV5-6, the J call TRBJ1-1; D is unclear. Germline CDR1 is SGHDT and CDR2 is YYEEEE. CDR3 length equals 12 residues. V was pared by 0 bases and J by 3 bases, with 3 bases between. CDR3 sequence: CASSLGDTEAFF. The CDR3 coding sequence is TGTGCCAGCAGCTTGGGGGACACTGAAGCTTTCTTT. The entire variable domain, with the rest obtained from reference TRBV5-6 and TRBJ1-1, is as follows: DAGVTQSPTHLIKTRGQQVTLRCSPKSGHDTVSWYQQALGQGPQFIFQYYEEEERQRGNFPDRFSGHQFPNYSSELNVNALLLGDSALYLCASSLGDTEAFFGQGTRLTVV.

The gene calls are TRBV23-1 and TRBJ2-7; weak D call: TRBD2 (5 bases). TRBV23-1 is treated as an ORF (open reading frame) with a function not yet certain. The V gene lost 2 bases and the J gene lost 3 bases, with 26 bases spanning the gap. The length of the CDR3 is 19 residues. The CDR3 is CASSQPTREADDILYEQYF. The CDR3 DNA sequence: TGCGCCAGCAGTCAACCAACTCGAGAAGCGGATGACATACTCTACGAGCAGTACTTC.

The chain carries TRBV7-2 and TRBJ2-7; 11 bases agree with TRBD2. Germline loops: CDR1 SGHTA, CDR2 FQGNSA. Unmatched junction bases numbered 2, after V lost 4 bases and J lost 0 bases. CDR3 size: 15 residues. The CDR3 sequence is CASSSLAGGSYEQYF. CDR3 nucleotide sequence: TGTGCCAGCAGCTCTCTAGCGGGGGGCTCCTACGAGCAGTACTTC.

This clone was seen a single time. The V call is TRBV4-1, the J call TRBJ1-6; a possible D gene is TRBD1 (6 bases). V dropped 1 base and J dropped 5 bases, with 12 bases sitting between them. The CDR3 loop spans 16 amino acids. CDR1 and CDR2 from the germline V gene are MGHRA and YSYEKL. The CDR3 bases are TGCGCCAGCAGCCAAGTCAGGGGCAAGAATAATTCACCCCTCCACTTT. It codes for CASSQVRGKNNSPLHF.

V is TRBV6-5 and J is TRBJ2-7; D is unresolved. This CDR3 has 12 residues. V shed 2 bases and J shed 3 bases, with 5 bases lying between them. CDR1 is MNHEY, CDR2 SVGAGI, per germline. CDR3 in DNA: TGTGCCAGCAGTTACCCCTTCTACGAGCAGTACTTC. It specifies CASSYPFYEQYF.